Sequencing of this TCR beta chain was carried out in a study of blood T cell repertoires in COVID-19. Overall study context: Material from acute and convalescent COVID-19 was sourced from the United States, Italy and Spain. PBMCs, B-cell-depleted T cells, or T cells provided the cDNA or gDNA that made up the material.

As handled by the study authors: Cell counts per sample came from amplifying reference gene primers. Repertoires were generated with immunoSEQ multiplex PCR, while TCRdb's copy carries only in-frame clones and drops some. V and J calls and clone size are copied from that table; D and trimming were computed from the DNA. The repertoire holds about 160,000 clones, just under 85% seen once, with approximately 22% in the top ten. This CDR3 contains 17 residues. The V gene's germline CDR1 is MNHEY and CDR2 SVGEGT. The V and J ends lost 6 bases and 6 bases, in that order; junction bases with no gene match: 15.

The sequence was obtained from an elderly woman with acute or convalescent COVID-19. Specimen: peripheral blood. This sequence joins TRBV6-2 or TRBV6-3 and TRBJ2-1, with 9 bases aligning to TRBD2. In nucleotides, the CDR3 is TGTGCCAGCAGCCCCGATCTCCCAGCGGGAGGTAGCAATGAGCAGTTCTTC. It codes for CASSPDLPAGGSNEQFF.